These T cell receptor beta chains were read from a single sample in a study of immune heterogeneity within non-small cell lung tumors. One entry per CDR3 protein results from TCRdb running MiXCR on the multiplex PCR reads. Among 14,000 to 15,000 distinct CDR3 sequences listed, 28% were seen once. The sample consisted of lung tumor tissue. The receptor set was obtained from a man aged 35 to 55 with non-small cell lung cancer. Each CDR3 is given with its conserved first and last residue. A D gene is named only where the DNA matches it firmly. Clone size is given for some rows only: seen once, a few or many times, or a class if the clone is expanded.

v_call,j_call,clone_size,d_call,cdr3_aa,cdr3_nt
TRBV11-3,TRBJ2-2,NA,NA,CASTPWGSTGELFF,TGTGCCAGCACCCCGTGGGGAAGCACCGGGGAGCTGTTTTTT
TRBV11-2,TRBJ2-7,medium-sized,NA,CASSLGQDYPYEQYF,TGTGCCAGCAGCTTAGGACAGGATTACCCCTACGAGCAGTACTTC
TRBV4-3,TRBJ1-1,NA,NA,CASSTRGAMNTEAFF,TGCGCCAGCAGCACCCGGGGGGCGATGAACACTGAAGCTTTCTTT
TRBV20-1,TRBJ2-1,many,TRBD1,CSARDTRDRGNEQFF,TGCAGTGCTAGAGATACAAGGGACAGAGGCAATGAGCAGTTCTTC
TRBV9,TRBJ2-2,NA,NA,CASSVAQNTGELFF,TGTGCCAGCAGCGTAGCTCAAAACACCGGGGAGCTGTTTTTT
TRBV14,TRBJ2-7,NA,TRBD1,CASSLVQGAFEQYF,TGTGCCAGCAGCCTGGTGCAGGGGGCCTTCGAGCAGTACTTC
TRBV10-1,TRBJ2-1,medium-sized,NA,CASSWRGGSEQFF,TGCGCCAGCAGTTGGAGGGGTGGAAGTGAGCAGTTCTTC
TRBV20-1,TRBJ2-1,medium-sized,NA,CSPLRTDGDHEQFF,TGCAGCCCGCTCCGGACGGATGGGGACCATGAGCAGTTCTTC
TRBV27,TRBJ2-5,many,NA,CASKDLGGPQETQYF,TGTGCCAGCAAGGATCTGGGGGGGCCCCAAGAGACCCAGTACTTC
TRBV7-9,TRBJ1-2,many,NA,CASSLDGTYGYTF,TGTGCCAGCAGCTTAGACGGGACCTATGGCTACACCTTC
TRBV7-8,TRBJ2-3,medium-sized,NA,CASRRDTDTQYF,TGTGCCAGCAGGCGGGACACAGATACGCAGTATTTT
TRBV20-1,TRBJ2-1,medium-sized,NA,CSASSPGRYNEQFF,TGCAGTGCTAGTTCCCCTGGGAGGTACAATGAGCAGTTCTTC
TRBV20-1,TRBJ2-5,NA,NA,CSSSPRQLQETQYF,TGCAGTTCTAGCCCGAGACAACTTCAAGAGACCCAGTACTTC
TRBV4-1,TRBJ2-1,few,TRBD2,CASSQEASRASGGYNEQFF,TGCGCCAGCAGCCAAGAAGCCTCCCGAGCTAGCGGGGGATACAATGAGCAGTTCTTC
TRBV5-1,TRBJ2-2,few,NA,CASSWGWSDGELFF,TGCGCCAGCAGCTGGGGGTGGAGTGACGGGGAGCTGTTTTTT
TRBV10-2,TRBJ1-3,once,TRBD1,CAGSSTGQGLGTLYF,TGCGCCGGCAGTTCAACGGGACAGGGCCTAGGGACCTTATATTTT
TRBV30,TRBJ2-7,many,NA,CAWTYKRDFFF,TGTGCCTGGACCTATAAGAGGGATTTTTTCTTC
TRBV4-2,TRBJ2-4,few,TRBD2,CASSQDRSLAGGGNIQYF,TGTGCCAGCAGCCAAGATCGTTCCCTAGCGGGAGGGGGAAACATTCAGTACTTC
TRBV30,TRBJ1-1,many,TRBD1,CAWGTGEAFF,TGTGCCTGGGGGACAGGTGAAGCTTTCTTT
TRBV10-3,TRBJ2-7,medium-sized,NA,CAISEASYEQYF,TGTGCCATCAGTGAGGCCTCCTACGAGCAGTACTTC
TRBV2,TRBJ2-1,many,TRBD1,CASLTGTGGGEQFF,TGTGCCAGTCTAACCGGGACAGGGGGCGGTGAGCAGTTCTTC
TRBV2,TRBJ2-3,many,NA,CASRTGTSFTDTQYF,TGTGCCAGCAGAACAGGGACCTCTTTCACAGATACGCAGTATTTT
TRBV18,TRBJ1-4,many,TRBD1,CASSPGQGPNGKLFF,TGTGCCAGCTCACCGGGACAGGGGCCTAATGGAAAACTGTTTTTT
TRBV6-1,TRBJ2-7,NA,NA,CVSSRPKTDHHEQYF,TGTGTCAGCAGCAGGCCTAAGACGGATCACCACGAGCAGTACTTC
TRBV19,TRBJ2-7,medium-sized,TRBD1,CASSIGQGADEQYF,TGTGCCAGTAGTATAGGACAGGGGGCGGATGAGCAGTACTTC
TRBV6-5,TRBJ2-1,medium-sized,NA,CASSYSMSRGDNEQFF,TGTGCCAGCAGTTACTCGATGTCAAGGGGGGACAATGAGCAGTTCTTC
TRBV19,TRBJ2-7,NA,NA,CASSLRDGDHEQYF,TGCGCCAGTAGTCTCCGGGACGGGGACCACGAGCAGTACTTC
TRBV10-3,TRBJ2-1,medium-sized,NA,CAISVEGAGNEQFF,TGTGCCATCAGTGTGGAGGGGGCAGGGAATGAGCAGTTCTTC
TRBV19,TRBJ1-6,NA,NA,CANSIPWGNSPLHF,TGTGCCAACAGTATTCCGTGGGGGAATTCACCCCTCCACTTT
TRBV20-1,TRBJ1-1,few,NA,CSASTPTEAFF,TGCAGTGCTAGTACACCCACTGAAGCTTTCTTT